This T cell receptor beta chain emerged from a study of shared clonotypes between healthy human individuals. Study conclusions and caveats: In a few donors, approximately 5% of naive CD4 clonotypes appeared in common.

Genomic DNA of each subset was evenly split across several immunoSEQ plates. Authors' data handling: Sequence data from immunoSEQ were junction-only and lacked quality scores; consequently, filtering differed. Clones were sequenced by immunoSEQ multiplex PCR, and TCRdb holds only the in-frame ones, with some missing. V and J calls plus clone size are reproduced from that table; the DNA served to infer D and trimming. The sample carries approximately 2.5 million clones, 80% to 95% recorded once. The V gene end was trimmed by 4 bases and the J gene end by 4 bases; junction bases not matched to a gene: 10. The CDR3 runs 15 residues. Germline V gene lookup returns CDR1 SGHRS and CDR2 YFSETQ. This clone was seen just once. Its antigen is unknown.

The J gene is TRBJ1-2, the V gene TRBV5-1, with 7 bases lining up with TRBD1. This TCR was recovered from a man between 18 and 35 years old in good health. Some clones in this sample may be carry-over from other donors' samples. Material: naive CD4+ T cells from PBMCs. This sample's subset: CD45RA+ positively selected. CDR3 loop: CASSGPGQSSYGYTF. Written as DNA, the CDR3 is TGCGCCAGCAGCGGCCCGGGACAGAGTTCCTATGGCTACACCTTC.